Presented here are 28 T cell receptor beta chains from one specimen sequenced in a study of cytomegalovirus exposure and HLA in healthy donors. 60 Vbeta and 13 Jbeta primers were used in PCR. Sequencing used immunoSEQ multiplex PCR; TCRdb keeps in-frame clones, though not all of them. The sample has 200,000 to 250,000 clones, approximately 81% seen once; the top ten hold 2.5% to 3.5%. Sequencing used PBMCs. These receptors all stem from a man aged 25 to 45 in good health and CMV-seronegative.

The CDR3 sequence is CASRKVGRAEAFF. DNA for the CDR3: TGTGCCAGCAGGAAGGTTGGGAGGGCTGAAGCTTTCTTT. V gene TRBV28 combines with J gene TRBJ1-1; no firm D call. The V end was cut by 6 bases, the J end by 6 bases, with 14 bases between. From germline, CDR1 is MDHEN and CDR2 SYDVKM. The CDR3 totals 13 residues.

This clone turned up a few times. The CDR3 bases are TGTGCCAGTAGTCCTCGACAGGGAGGCACTGAAGCTTTCTTT. Protein: CASSPRQGGTEAFF. V gene TRBV19 combines with J gene TRBJ1-1; TRBD1 aligns across 7 bases. Losses at the gene ends were 5 bases for V and 4 bases for J; bases not matched to a gene: 7. Germline V CDR1 and CDR2: LNHDA, SQIVND (reference sequence). This CDR3 region has 14 residues.

The chain links TRBV10-2 to TRBJ2-3; 8 bases map to TRBD2. CDR1 is WSHSY and CDR2 is SAAADI in the germline V gene. J lost 2 bases, V lost 3 bases, and 4 bases had no gene match. This CDR3 has 15 residues. CDR3 DNA: TGCGCCAGCAGTGATTTAGCGGGACTCACAGATACGCAGTATTTT. It translates to CASSDLAGLTDTQYF.

The chain recombines TRBV7-2 with TRBJ2-3, with TRBD2 matching over 8 bases. CDR1 and CDR2 from the germline V gene are SGHTA and FQGNSA. Trimming cost V 5 bases and J 1 base; bases outside gene matches: 5. The CDR3 extends over 15 amino acids. CDR3 residues: CASSQASGRTDTQYF. The CDR3 DNA reads TGTGCCAGCAGCCAGGCTAGCGGGCGCACAGATACGCAGTATTTT. The whole variable domain, remainder taken from reference TRBV7-2 and TRBJ2-3, is GAGVSQSPSNKVTEKGKDVELRCDPISGHTALYWYRQSLGQGLEFLIYFQGNSAPDKSGLPSDRFSAERTGGSVSTLTIQRTQQEDSAVYLCASSQASGRTDTQYFGPGTRLTVL.

V is TRBV19 and J is TRBJ1-5; D gene ambiguous. V lost 4 bases and J 0 bases, leaving 13 bases between the germline ends. Germline V lookup: CDR1 LNHDA, CDR2 SQIVND (reference sequence). The CDR3 consists of 16 residues. Here the CDR3 reads CASSTLRLISNQPQHF. The CDR3 DNA reads as TGTGCCAGTAGTACCCTCAGGCTCATTAGCAATCAGCCCCAGCATTTT.

CDR3 in amino acids: CASSLVGGNYNEQFF. DNA of the CDR3: TGTGCCAGCAGCTTAGTCGGCGGTAACTACAATGAGCAGTTCTTC. This sequence joins TRBV7-2 and TRBJ2-1, with unresolved D. The V end was cut by 1 base, the J end by 3 bases, with 10 bases between. This CDR3 spans 15 amino acids. CDR1 and CDR2 from the germline V gene are SGHTA and FQGNSA.

The chain joins TRBV10-3 to TRBJ2-1; 11 bases match TRBD2. V lost 10 bases to trimming and J lost 4 bases; unmatched junction nucleotides: 6. Germline CDR1 and CDR2: ENHRY and SYGVKD. The CDR3 extends over 14 amino acids. The CDR3 sequence: CATTSGGPYNEQFF. Here the CDR3 DNA reads TGTGCCACAACTAGCGGGGGACCATACAATGAGCAGTTCTTC.

V usage is TRBV10-1 and J usage is TRBJ2-5; possible D gene TRBD1, 7 bases. CDR1 and CDR2 (germline): WNHNN, SYGVQD (reference sequence). V lost 0 bases and J lost 6, with 23 bases in between. The CDR3 totals 18 residues. CDR3 amino acids: CASSESKLRGRGVKTQYF. The CDR3 region has the DNA TGCGCCAGCAGTGAGTCAAAGTTGAGGGGGCGGGGAGTAAAGACCCAGTACTTC.

In DNA, the CDR3 is TGTGCCAGCAGCCCGGGACAGTTCGATGAGCAGTTCTTC. It codes for CASSPGQFDEQFF. The chain joins TRBV27 to TRBJ2-1; 7 positions match TRBD1. The junction had 7 bases not matched to a gene; V was cut back by 6 bases and J by 8 bases. CDR3 length equals 13 residues. Per the germline V gene, CDR1 is MNHEY and CDR2 is SMNVEV (reference sequence).

The V call is TRBV4-2, the J call TRBJ1-5; D remains ambiguous. The CDR3 runs 15 residues. In germline, CDR1 is LGHNA, CDR2 YNFKEQ. V was trimmed by 4 bases and J by 7 bases, leaving 17 bases between them. The CDR3 region has the DNA TGTGCCAGCAGCCTTGGGGAGGGTGGGTTGCAGCCCCAGCATTTT. Translation gives CASSLGEGGLQPQHF.

This clone occurred a few times. V is TRBV2 and J is TRBJ2-2; 7 bases line up with TRBD1. This CDR3 has 15 residues. Germline V gene lookup returns CDR1 SNHLY and CDR2 FYNNEI. Trimming removed 6 bases from V and 0 bases from J; junction bases left unmatched: 4. CDR3 amino acids: CASRPDRTNTGELFF. CDR3 sequence (DNA): TGTGCCAGCAGGCCGGACAGGACGAACACCGGGGAGCTGTTTTTT.

The chain couples TRBV7-2 to TRBJ2-5, with D possibly TRBD2 on 5 matching bases. Germline CDR1 SGHTA, CDR2 FQGNSA. Trimming left V 2 bases short and J 1 base short, with 11 bases between. The CDR3 loop spans 15 amino acids. CDR3 protein: CASSLRSRAQETQYF. DNA for the CDR3: TGTGCCAGCAGCTTAAGATCGAGGGCCCAAGAGACCCAGTACTTC.

This chain connects TRBV28 to TRBJ1-5; D ambiguous. Germline CDR1 reads MDHEN; CDR2 reads SYDVKM. The length of the CDR3 is 14 residues. Trimming took 2 bases from V and 7 from J, leaving 12 bases between them. DNA for the CDR3: TGTGCCAGCAGTTTAAGGTTCCTGGGCCAGCCCCAGCATTTT. It specifies CASSLRFLGQPQHF.

This clone was seen only a few times. The chain uses TRBV23-1 and TRBJ1-5; D gene uncertain. TRBV23-1 is marked as an open reading frame, function uncertain. Trimming pared 8 bases from V and 11 bases from J, leaving 4 bases between. The CDR3 runs 8 residues. CDR3 sequence reads: CASLSQHF. CDR3 sequence (DNA): TGCGCCAGCCTCTCCCAGCATTTT.

This chain joins TRBV9 and TRBJ2-2, with D tentatively TRBD1 (6 bases). Trimming took 0 bases from V and 5 from J, leaving 14 bases between them. This CDR3 region has 16 residues. Looked up from germline, CDR1 is SGDLS and CDR2 is YYNGEE. CDR3 region: CASSVEPGAETGELFF. The DNA of the CDR3 is TGTGCCAGCAGCGTAGAGCCAGGGGCGGAAACCGGGGAGCTGTTTTTT.

This chain joins TRBV9 and TRBJ2-1, with 14 bases identical to TRBD2. V shed 4 bases, J shed 7 bases, and the junction held 10 bases outside the gene matches. From germline, CDR1 is SGDLS and CDR2 YYNGEE. The CDR3 has 17 residues. CDR3 residues: CASSSTTSGGAWNEQFF. CDR3 DNA: TGTGCCAGCAGCTCGACGACTAGCGGGGGGGCTTGGAATGAGCAGTTCTTC.

This clone is a singleton in its sample. This chain connects TRBV4-3 to TRBJ2-5; TRBD1 matches 7 bases. The V gene end was trimmed by 1 base and the J gene end by 4 bases; junction bases not matched to a gene: 3. Looked up from germline, CDR1 is LGHNA and CDR2 is YSLEER. This CDR3 region has 14 residues. The DNA of the CDR3 is TGCGCCAGCAGCCAAGCGGCAGGGGGAGAGACCCAGTACTTC. Its protein product is CASSQAAGGETQYF.

The rearrangement links TRBV4-2 to TRBJ2-3; TRBD2 matches 10 bases. Trimming removed 2 bases from V and 4 bases from J; junction bases left unmatched: 12. Germline V gene lookup returns CDR1 LGHNA and CDR2 YNFKEQ. The CDR3 covers 18 residues. The CDR3 DNA reads TGTGCCAGCAGCCAAACCCCTTCAGCGGGGGGGCCGGCAGATACGCAGTATTTT. Residues: CASSQTPSAGGPADTQYF.

The chain is built from TRBV6-1 and TRBJ1-5; possible D gene TRBD1, 6 bases. The germline V gene has CDR1 MNHNS and CDR2 SASEGT. V was trimmed by 7 bases and J by 7 bases, leaving 17 bases between them. This CDR3 is 14 amino acids long. CDR3 loop: CASIKRGGGQPQHF. CDR3 coding DNA: TGTGCCAGCATTAAAAGGGGGGGCGGACAGCCCCAGCATTTT.

V gene TRBV4-2 combines with J gene TRBJ2-5, with 9 bases lining up with TRBD1. V lost 0 bases and J lost 4; bases outside the gene matches: 3. CDR1 and CDR2 (germline): LGHNA, YNFKEQ. The CDR3 runs to 15 residues. The CDR3 bases are TGTGCCAGCAGCCAAGAGGGACAGGGCGGAGAGACCCAGTACTTC. Translated: CASSQEGQGGETQYF.

The rearrangement joins TRBV28 to TRBJ2-7; no firm D call. Trimming took off 5 bases at V and 3 bases at J, with 8 bases between the two ends. Germline V gene data show CDR1 as MDHEN and CDR2 as SYDVKM. This CDR3 region has 12 residues. CDR3 amino acids: CASSTQNYEQYF. The CDR3 DNA is TGTGCCAGCAGTACCCAGAACTACGAGCAGTACTTC.

This clone was picked up one time. The V call is TRBV13, the J call TRBJ1-2; TRBD1 might be the D (5 bases). Per germline, CDR1 PRHDT and CDR2 FYEKMQ (reference sequence). The CDR3 contains 15 residues. The V gene lost 5 bases and the J gene lost 3 bases, with 16 bases spanning the gap. The CDR3 is CASSPGGGIDYGYTF. In DNA, the CDR3 is TGTGCCAGCAGCCCGGGGGGGGGTATTGACTATGGCTACACCTTC.

J is TRBJ2-7 and V is TRBV5-5; D is unclear. V was clipped by 1 base and J by 6 bases, with 8 bases between them. Germline loops: CDR1 SGHKS, CDR2 YYEKEE (reference sequence). The length of the CDR3 is 12 residues. As DNA, the CDR3 is TGTGCCAGCAGCTTGCTGTCCGTCGAGCAGTACTTC. Translation gives CASSLLSVEQYF.

This clone was seen just once. The chain is built from TRBV6-5 and TRBJ2-1; D might be TRBD2 (6 bases). The V end lost 2 bases, the J end lost 6 bases, and 14 bases lay between the germline ends. CDR3 length equals 15 residues. CDR1 MNHEY and CDR2 SVGAGI come from the germline V gene. The CDR3 protein is CASSYNLGGRNEQFF. CDR3 sequence (DNA): TGTGCCAGCAGTTACAACCTCGGGGGTCGCAATGAGCAGTTCTTC.

This CDR3 is CASSVLAGGRTDTQYF. The CDR3 DNA follows: TGCGCCAGCAGCGTCTTAGCGGGGGGACGCACAGATACGCAGTATTTT. This sequence joins TRBV5-1 and TRBJ2-3, with TRBD2 identical over 10 bases. V was clipped by 4 bases and J by 1 base; unmatched bases: 6. The CDR3 extends over 16 amino acids. Germline values: CDR1 SGHRS, CDR2 YFSETQ.

V is TRBV5-1 and J is TRBJ2-3, with no clear D. In germline, CDR1 is SGHRS, CDR2 YFSETQ. Trimming took 5 bases from V and 9 from J, leaving 13 bases between them. The CDR3 sequence is 12 residues long. CDR3 nucleotides: TGCGCCAGCAGGCAATCCGAGAACACGCAGTATTTT. Residues: CASRQSENTQYF.

The CDR3 nucleotides are TGTGCCAGCAGCTTGGACAGTATCAATGAAAAACTGTTTTTT. This translates into CASSLDSINEKLFF. The rearrangement links TRBV7-8 to TRBJ1-4; a possible D gene is TRBD1 (6 bases). V lost 3 bases and J 5 bases, leaving 10 bases between the germline ends. Germline lookup yields CDR1 SGHVS and CDR2 FQNEAQ. This CDR3 region has 14 residues.

This clone was detected only once. The chain combines TRBV6-6 with TRBJ2-1; 7 bases line up with TRBD1. The CDR3 runs 14 residues. V shed 3 bases and J 5 bases; nucleotides not matched to a gene: 4. Germline V CDR1 and CDR2: MNHNY, SVGAGI (reference sequence). The CDR3 DNA reads as TGTGCCAGCAGTTATTCCGGGACAGACAATGAGCAGTTCTTC. The encoded protein is CASSYSGTDNEQFF.